This TCR beta chain appears in the sequencing data of a study of T cell responses to AZD1222 COVID-19 vaccine. Regarding the study as a whole: Most donors were white British, females outnumbered males, and clonal diversity was possibly underestimated. Nearly half of unique spike-specific TCRs reportedly avoided B.1.351 and B.1.1.7 mutated regions. Among AZD1222 vaccinees, only five or six were seropositive at baseline.

Researchers grouped second doses given at about 4 or about 12 weeks into one pool. As regards this clone: Its cognate antigen is unknown.

The CDR3 is 14 amino acids. Germline V CDR1 and CDR2: LGHNA, YSLEER. V was clipped by 0 bases and J by 4 bases, with 9 bases between them. This table comes from immunoSEQ multiplex PCR, and its TCRdb copy is limited to in-frame clones, with some not included. The data contain fewer than 150,000 clones, 88% of them singletons. The chain has TRBV4-3 and TRBJ1-2; no reliable D call. The material was peripheral blood, obtained 28 days after the second AZD1222 dose. The TCR originated in an adult who received the AZD1222 COVID-19 vaccine. The CDR3 region has the DNA TGCGCCAGCAGCCAAGAGCCTGGGTTCTATGGCTACACCTTC. Its translation: CASSQEPGFYGYTF.